The 13 T cell receptor beta chains below come from one sample, sequenced in a study of blood T cell repertoires in COVID-19. The data were produced by immunoSEQ multiplex PCR, yet TCRdb's version contains in-frame clones alone and is incomplete. The profile shows around 130,000 clones, around 85% of them singletons. Specimen: peripheral blood. These receptor sequences come from a woman between 45 and 65 years old who had recovered from COVID-19.

The V and J genes are TRBV19 and TRBJ1-1; D is undetermined. Looked up from germline, CDR1 is LNHDA and CDR2 is SQIVND (reference sequence). V lost 7 bases, J lost 2 bases, and 11 bases lay in between. CDR3 length: 13 amino acids. The DNA of the CDR3 is TGTGCCAGTACCAGTCGGGATAACACTGAAGCTTTCTTT. This sequence encodes CASTSRDNTEAFF.

V usage is TRBV4-1 and J usage is TRBJ2-7; D not resolved. CDR1 and CDR2 from the germline V gene are MGHRA and YSYEKL. Trimming cost V 1 base and J 2 bases, with 6 bases left between them. This CDR3 is 13 amino acids long. The CDR3 nucleotides are TGCGCCAGCAGCCAAGTAGTTACCTACGAGCAGTACTTC. It is translated as CASSQVVTYEQYF.

The chain uses TRBV6-5 and TRBJ2-1; D gene ambiguous. Germline lookup yields CDR1 MNHEY and CDR2 SVGAGI. The V end lost 0 bases, the J end lost 6 bases, and 6 bases lay between the germline ends. The length of the CDR3 is 13 residues. DNA for the CDR3: TGTGCCAGCAGTTACTCCCGACTCAATGAGCAGTTCTTC. Translation gives CASSYSRLNEQFF.

This chain connects TRBV6-5 to TRBJ2-7; D is undetermined. CDR1 MNHEY and CDR2 SVGAGI come from the germline V gene. This CDR3 is built from 14 residues. The V end lost 6 bases, the J end lost 2 bases, and 14 bases lay between the germline ends. The chain's CDR3 is CASRLLLSTYEQYF. DNA of the CDR3: TGTGCCAGCAGGCTACTACTATCGACCTACGAGCAGTACTTC.

The chain has TRBV15 and TRBJ1-5; D remains unclear. Looked up from germline, CDR1 is LNHNV and CDR2 is YYDKDF (reference sequence). V lost 4 bases and J 0 bases, leaving 10 bases between the germline ends. The CDR3 extends over 15 amino acids. CDR3 in DNA: TGTGCCACCAGCAATTGGCCCAATAGCAATCAGCCCCAGCATTTT. This translates into CATSNWPNSNQPQHF.

The chain links TRBV29-1 to TRBJ2-5, with TRBD2 matching over 13 bases. Per germline, CDR1 SQVTM and CDR2 ANQGSEA. The CDR3 loop spans 14 amino acids. V lost 7 bases, J lost 2 bases, and 4 bases stayed unmatched. The CDR3 is CSAKLAGGQETQYF. The CDR3 DNA follows: TGCAGCGCCAAACTAGCGGGAGGGCAAGAGACCCAGTACTTC.

V and J are TRBV3-1 (or the pseudogene TRBV3-2) and TRBJ2-7; D gene ambiguous. The germline V and J ends were trimmed by 3 bases and 2 bases, with 2 bases remaining between them. The CDR3 is 11 residues long. Germline CDR1 is LGHDT and CDR2 is YNNKEL (reference sequence). The CDR3: CASSHAYEQYF. CDR3 DNA: TGTGCCAGCAGCCACGCCTACGAGCAGTACTTC.

The rearrangement joins TRBV15 to TRBJ1-5; the D gene is possibly TRBD1 (5 bases). Germline loops: CDR1 LNHNV, CDR2 YYDKDF (reference sequence). The CDR3 has 15 amino acids. V was trimmed by 0 bases and J by 5 bases, leaving 11 bases between them. Here the CDR3 reads CATSRDIQAHQPQHF. The DNA for the CDR3 is TGTGCCACCAGCAGAGATATACAGGCACATCAGCCCCAGCATTTT.

This clone is medium-sized (0.01 to 0.1%) by share. The chain has TRBV27 and TRBJ1-1; 8 bases line up with TRBD1. Trimming removed 2 bases from V and 0 bases from J; junction bases left unmatched: 2. This CDR3 is built from 15 residues. Per germline, CDR1 MNHEY and CDR2 SMNVEV (reference sequence). As DNA, the CDR3 is TGTGCCAGCAGTTTAACGACAGGGGTGAACACTGAAGCTTTCTTT. Translating gives CASSLTTGVNTEAFF.

On this clone: Other DNA sequences in the same sample also yield this CDR3. This sequence joins TRBV18 and TRBJ2-1, with D possibly being TRBD1 (6 bases). The CDR3 has 14 amino acids. The germline CDR1 and CDR2 sequences are KGHSH and LQKENI. V lost 3 bases and J 5 bases, leaving 11 bases between the germline ends. In nucleotides, the CDR3 is TGTGCCAGCTCACCGCAGGGGCGCAACAATGAGCAGTTCTTC. It is translated as CASSPQGRNNEQFF.

The J gene is TRBJ2-7, the V gene TRBV28, with unresolved D. The CDR3 has 13 amino acids. With 5 bases removed from V and 5 bases from J, the gap between germline ends came to 13 bases. Germline V gives CDR1 MDHEN, CDR2 SYDVKM. As DNA, the CDR3 is TGTGCCAGCAGTCCGCTTGGAGTAGACGAGCAGTACTTC. It is translated as CASSPLGVDEQYF.

The chain employs TRBV27 and TRBJ1-1, with TRBD1 matching 7 bases. Trimming removed 6 bases from V and 7 bases from J; junction bases left unmatched: 17. The CDR3 is 16 amino acids. CDR1 and CDR2 (germline): MNHEY, SMNVEV (reference sequence). This CDR3 reads CASRISPGQITGEAFF. For the CDR3, the DNA is TGTGCCAGCAGAATAAGTCCGGGACAGATTACAGGTGAAGCTTTCTTT.

This chain connects TRBV11-3 to TRBJ2-7; D is possibly TRBD1 (5 bases). The V gene lost 5 bases and the J gene lost 0 bases, with 14 bases spanning the gap. The CDR3 has 15 residues. CDR1 is SGHNT and CDR2 is YENEEA in the germline V gene. DNA of the CDR3: TGTGCCAGCAGCCCCCGGGCAGGGAACTCCTACGAGCAGTACTTC. Its protein product is CASSPRAGNSYEQYF. Drawing the rest from reference TRBV11-3 and TRBJ2-7, the complete variable domain is EAGVVQSPRYKIIEKKQPVAFWCNPISGHNTLYWYLQNLGQGPELLIRYENEEAVDDSQLPKDRFSAERLKGVDSTLKIQPAELGDSAVYLCASSPRAGNSYEQYFGPGTRLTVT.